The clone carrying this T cell receptor (beta chain) was detected only a few times. Its antigen is undetermined. This sample stems from a study of human T cells and chemical hapten exposure. Study findings and constraints: Versus controls, expanded TCRs had significantly more large CDR3 similarity clusters. Counts of expanded TCRs (at PT1) showed a positive correlation with patch test score.

This CDR3 spans 12 amino acids. Trimming cost V 2 bases and J 7 bases, with 5 bases left between them. Germline CDR1 and CDR2: MNHNY and SVGAGI (reference sequence). Regarding time point: pre-sensitization, week 0. Treatment meaning: therapeutic diphenylcyclopropenone sensitization with weekly scalp DPC. From the RACE reads, TCRdb called clonotypes with MiXCR, one entry per CDR3 protein. Of roughly 260,000 distinct CDR3 sequences listed, about 9.4% are singletons. The source was whole blood, collected in connection with sensitization to the hapten diphenylcyclopropenone (DPC). The receptor's source is a woman in her thirties or forties with alopecia areata. Some clones in this sample may be carry-over from other donors' samples. The chain carries TRBV6-6 and TRBJ2-2; D gene uncertain. CDR3 loop: CASSYQLGELFF. The CDR3 region has the DNA TGTGCCAGCAGTTACCAGCTCGGGGAGCTGTTTTTT.